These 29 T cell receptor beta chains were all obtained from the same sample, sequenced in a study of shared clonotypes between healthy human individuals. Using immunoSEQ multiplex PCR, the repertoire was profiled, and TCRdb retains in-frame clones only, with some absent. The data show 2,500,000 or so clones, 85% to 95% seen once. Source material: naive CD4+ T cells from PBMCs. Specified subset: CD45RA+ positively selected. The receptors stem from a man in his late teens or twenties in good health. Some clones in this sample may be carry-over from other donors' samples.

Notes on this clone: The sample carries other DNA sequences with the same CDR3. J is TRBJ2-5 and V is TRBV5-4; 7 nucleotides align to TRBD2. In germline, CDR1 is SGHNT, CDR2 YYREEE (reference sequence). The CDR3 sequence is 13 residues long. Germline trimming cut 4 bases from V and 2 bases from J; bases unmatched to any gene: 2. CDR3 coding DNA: TGTGCCAGCAGCCCGGGACTACAAGAGACCCAGTACTTC. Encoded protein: CASSPGLQETQYF.

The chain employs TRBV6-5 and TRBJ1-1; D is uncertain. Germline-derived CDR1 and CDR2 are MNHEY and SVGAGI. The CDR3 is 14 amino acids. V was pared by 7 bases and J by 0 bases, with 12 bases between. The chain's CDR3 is CASTPGRLNTEAFF. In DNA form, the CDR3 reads TGTGCCAGCACCCCCGGGAGGCTGAACACTGAAGCTTTCTTT.

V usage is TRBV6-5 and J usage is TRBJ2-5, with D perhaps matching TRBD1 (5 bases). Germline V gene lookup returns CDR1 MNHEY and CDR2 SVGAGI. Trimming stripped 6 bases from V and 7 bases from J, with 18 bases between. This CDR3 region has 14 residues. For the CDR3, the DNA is TGTGCCAGCAGCCAAGCAGGGTCCCACGGGACCCAGTACTTC. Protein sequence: CASSQAGSHGTQYF.

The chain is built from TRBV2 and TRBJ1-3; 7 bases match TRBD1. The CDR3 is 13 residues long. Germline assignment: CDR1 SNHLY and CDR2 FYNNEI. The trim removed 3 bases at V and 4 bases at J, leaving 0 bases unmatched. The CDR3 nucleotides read TGTGCCAGCAGTGACAGGGGGGGAAACACCATATATTTT. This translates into CASSDRGGNTIYF. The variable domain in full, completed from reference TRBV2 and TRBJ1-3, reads EPEVTQTPSHQVTQMGQEVILRCVPISNHLYFYWYRQILGQKVEFLVSFYNNEISEKSEIFDDQFSVERPDGSNFTLKIRSTKLEDSAMYFCASSDRGGNTIYFGEGSWLTVV.

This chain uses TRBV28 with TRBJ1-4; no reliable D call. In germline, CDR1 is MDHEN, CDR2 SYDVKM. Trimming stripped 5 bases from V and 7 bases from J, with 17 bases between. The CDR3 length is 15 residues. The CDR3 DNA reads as TGTGCCAGCAGTCCCGGACTTTCAGGAGGTGAAAAACTGTTTTTT. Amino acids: CASSPGLSGGEKLFF.

Here the CDR3 reads CASREGGTDTEAFF. The CDR3 coding sequence is TGCGCCAGCAGGGAAGGGGGAACAGACACTGAAGCTTTCTTT. The gene calls are TRBV5-1 and TRBJ1-1; possibly TRBD1 for D (6 bases). V gave up 5 bases and J gave up 3 bases, with 14 bases separating them. CDR3 length: 14 amino acids. Germline loops: CDR1 SGHRS, CDR2 YFSETQ.

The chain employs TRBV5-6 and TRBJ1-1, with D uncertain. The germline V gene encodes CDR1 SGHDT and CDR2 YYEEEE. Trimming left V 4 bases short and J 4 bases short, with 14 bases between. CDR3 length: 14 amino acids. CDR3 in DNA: TGTGCCAGCAGCGCCAGCGCCCGGGGCACTGAAGCTTTCTTT. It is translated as CASSASARGTEAFF.

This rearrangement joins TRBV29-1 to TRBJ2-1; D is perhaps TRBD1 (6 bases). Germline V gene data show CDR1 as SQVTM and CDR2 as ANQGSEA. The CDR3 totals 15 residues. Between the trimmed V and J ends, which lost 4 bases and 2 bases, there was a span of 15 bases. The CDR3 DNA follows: TGCAGCGTTGCCGCCGAGACAGGACCCTACAATGAGCAGTTCTTC. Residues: CSVAAETGPYNEQFF.

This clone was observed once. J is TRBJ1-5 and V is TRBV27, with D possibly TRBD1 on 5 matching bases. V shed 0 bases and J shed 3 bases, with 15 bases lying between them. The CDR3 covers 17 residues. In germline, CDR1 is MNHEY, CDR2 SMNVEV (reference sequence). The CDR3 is CASSLSGRGSSNQPQHF. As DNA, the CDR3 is TGTGCCAGCAGTTTATCGGGTCGGGGGTCTTCCAATCAGCCCCAGCATTTT.

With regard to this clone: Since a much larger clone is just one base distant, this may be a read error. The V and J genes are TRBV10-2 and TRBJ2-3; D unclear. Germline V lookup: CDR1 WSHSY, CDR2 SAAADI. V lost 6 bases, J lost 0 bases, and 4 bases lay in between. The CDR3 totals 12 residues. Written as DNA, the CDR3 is TGCGCCAGCAGCCTTAGCACAGATACGCAGTATTTT. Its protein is CASSLSTDTQYF.

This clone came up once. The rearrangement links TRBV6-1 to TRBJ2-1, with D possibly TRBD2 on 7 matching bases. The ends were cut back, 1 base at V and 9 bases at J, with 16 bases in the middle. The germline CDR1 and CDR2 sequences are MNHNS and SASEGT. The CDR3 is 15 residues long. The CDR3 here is CASSEGYGGGGEQFF. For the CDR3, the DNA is TGTGCCAGCAGTGAAGGGTATGGGGGGGGCGGTGAGCAGTTCTTC.

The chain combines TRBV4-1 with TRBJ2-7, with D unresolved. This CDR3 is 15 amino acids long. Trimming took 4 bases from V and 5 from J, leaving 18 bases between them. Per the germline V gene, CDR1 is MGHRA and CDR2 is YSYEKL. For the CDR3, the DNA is TGCGCCAGCAGCCCGTTCGATAGGCGCCGGGACGAGCAGTACTTC. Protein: CASSPFDRRRDEQYF.

CDR3 bases: TGTGCCAGCAGAACGCGACTAGCGGGAGTCTACAATGAGCAGTTCTTC. Its protein product is CASRTRLAGVYNEQFF. The chain combines TRBV28 with TRBJ2-1; 12 nucleotides line up with TRBD2. The germline gives CDR1 MDHEN, CDR2 SYDVKM. V shed 6 bases, J shed 3 bases, and the junction held 6 bases outside the gene matches. The CDR3 contains 16 residues. Using reference TRBV28 and TRBJ2-1 for the parts outside the CDR3, the full variable domain is DVKVTQSSRYLVKRTGEKVFLECVQDMDHENMFWYRQDPGLGLRLIYFSYDVKMKEKGDIPEGYSVSREKKERFSLILESASTNQTSMYLCASRTRLAGVYNEQFFGPGTRLTVL.

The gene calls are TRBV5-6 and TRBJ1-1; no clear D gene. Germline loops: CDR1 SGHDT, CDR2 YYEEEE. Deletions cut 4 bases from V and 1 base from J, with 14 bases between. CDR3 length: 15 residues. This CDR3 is CASSVTRLRNTEAFF. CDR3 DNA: TGTGCCAGCAGCGTTACCCGACTCCGGAACACTGAAGCTTTCTTT.

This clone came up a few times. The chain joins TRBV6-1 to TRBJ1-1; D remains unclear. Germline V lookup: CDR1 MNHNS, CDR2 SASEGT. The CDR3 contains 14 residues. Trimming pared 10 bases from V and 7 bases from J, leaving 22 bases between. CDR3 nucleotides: TGTGCCACGTTTCTTTGGGGAGAAGACCTTGAAGCTTTCTTT. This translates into CATFLWGEDLEAFF.

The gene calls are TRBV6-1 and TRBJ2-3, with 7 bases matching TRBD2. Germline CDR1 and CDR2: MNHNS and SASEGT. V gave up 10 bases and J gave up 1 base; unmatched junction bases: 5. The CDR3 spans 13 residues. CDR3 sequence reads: CATRSGGTDTQYF. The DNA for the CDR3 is TGTGCCACAAGAAGCGGGGGCACAGATACGCAGTATTTT.

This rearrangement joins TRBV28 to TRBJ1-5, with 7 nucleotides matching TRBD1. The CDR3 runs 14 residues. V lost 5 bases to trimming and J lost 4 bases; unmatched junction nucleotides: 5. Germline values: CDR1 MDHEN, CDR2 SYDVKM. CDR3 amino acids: CASSRGTVNQPQHF. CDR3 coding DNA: TGTGCCAGCAGTCGAGGGACAGTAAATCAGCCCCAGCATTTT.

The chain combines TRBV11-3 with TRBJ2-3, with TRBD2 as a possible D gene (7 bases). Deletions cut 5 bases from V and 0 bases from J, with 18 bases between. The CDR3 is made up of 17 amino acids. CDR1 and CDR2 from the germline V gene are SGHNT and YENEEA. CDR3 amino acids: CASSKGGLAESTDTQYF. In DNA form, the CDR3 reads TGTGCCAGCAGCAAGGGGGGGCTAGCGGAAAGCACAGATACGCAGTATTTT.

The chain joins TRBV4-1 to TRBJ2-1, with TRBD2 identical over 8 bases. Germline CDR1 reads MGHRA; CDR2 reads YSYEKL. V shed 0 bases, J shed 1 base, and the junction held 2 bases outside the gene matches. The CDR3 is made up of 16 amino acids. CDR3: CASSQDSGGSYNEQFF. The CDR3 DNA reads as TGCGCCAGCAGCCAAGATTCGGGGGGGTCCTACAATGAGCAGTTCTTC.

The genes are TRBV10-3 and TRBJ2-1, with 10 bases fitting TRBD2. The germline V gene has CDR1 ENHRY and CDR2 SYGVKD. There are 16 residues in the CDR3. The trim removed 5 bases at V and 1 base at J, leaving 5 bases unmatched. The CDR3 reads CAISPRTSGSYNEQFF. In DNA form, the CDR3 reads TGTGCCATCAGTCCCCGGACTAGCGGTTCCTACAATGAGCAGTTCTTC.

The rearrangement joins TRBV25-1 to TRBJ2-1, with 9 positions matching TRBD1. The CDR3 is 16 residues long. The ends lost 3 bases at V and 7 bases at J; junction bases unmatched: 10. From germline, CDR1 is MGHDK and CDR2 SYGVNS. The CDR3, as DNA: TGTGCCAGCAGTGACAGTGGAGGACAGGGGAGGAATGAGCAGTTCTTC. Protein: CASSDSGGQGRNEQFF.

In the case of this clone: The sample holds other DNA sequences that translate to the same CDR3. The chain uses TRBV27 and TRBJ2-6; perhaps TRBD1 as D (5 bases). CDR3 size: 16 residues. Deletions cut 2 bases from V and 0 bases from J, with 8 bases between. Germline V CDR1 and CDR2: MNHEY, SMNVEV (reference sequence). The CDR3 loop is CASSLNRPSGANVLTF. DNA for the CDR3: TGTGCCAGCAGTTTAAACAGGCCCTCTGGGGCCAACGTCCTGACTTTC.

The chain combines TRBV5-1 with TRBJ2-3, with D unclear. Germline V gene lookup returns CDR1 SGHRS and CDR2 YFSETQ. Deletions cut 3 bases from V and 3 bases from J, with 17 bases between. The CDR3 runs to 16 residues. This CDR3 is CASSSRLHLDTDTQYF. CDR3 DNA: TGCGCCAGCAGCTCACGACTCCATTTAGATACAGATACGCAGTATTTT.

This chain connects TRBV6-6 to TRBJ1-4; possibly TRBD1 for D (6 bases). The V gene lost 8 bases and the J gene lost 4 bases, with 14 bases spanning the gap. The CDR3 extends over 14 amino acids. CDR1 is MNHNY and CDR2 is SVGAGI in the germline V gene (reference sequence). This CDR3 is CASGGGQLNEKLFF. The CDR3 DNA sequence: TGTGCCAGCGGGGGAGGACAGCTTAATGAAAAACTGTTTTTT.

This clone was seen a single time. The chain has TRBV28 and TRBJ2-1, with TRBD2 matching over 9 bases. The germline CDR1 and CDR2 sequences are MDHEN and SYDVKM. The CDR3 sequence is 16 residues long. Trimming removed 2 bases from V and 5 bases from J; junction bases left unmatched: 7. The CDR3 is CASSLTSGLLNNEQFF. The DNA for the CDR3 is TGTGCCAGCAGTTTAACTAGCGGGCTCCTAAACAATGAGCAGTTCTTC.

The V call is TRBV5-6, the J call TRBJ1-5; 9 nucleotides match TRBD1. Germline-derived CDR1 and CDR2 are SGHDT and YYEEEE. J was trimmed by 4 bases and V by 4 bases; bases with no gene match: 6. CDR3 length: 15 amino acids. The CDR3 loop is CASSTGTGTNQPQHF. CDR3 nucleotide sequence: TGTGCCAGCAGCACCGGGACAGGGACTAATCAGCCCCAGCATTTT.

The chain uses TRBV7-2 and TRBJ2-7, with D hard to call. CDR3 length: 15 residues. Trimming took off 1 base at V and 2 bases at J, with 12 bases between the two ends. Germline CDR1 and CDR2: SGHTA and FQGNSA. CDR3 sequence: CASSLGVRSTYEQYF. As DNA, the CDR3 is TGTGCCAGCAGCTTAGGGGTGAGAAGTACCTACGAGCAGTACTTC. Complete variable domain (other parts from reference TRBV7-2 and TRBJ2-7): GAGVSQSPSNKVTEKGKDVELRCDPISGHTALYWYRQSLGQGLEFLIYFQGNSAPDKSGLPSDRFSAERTGGSVSTLTIQRTQQEDSAVYLCASSLGVRSTYEQYFGPGTRLTVT.

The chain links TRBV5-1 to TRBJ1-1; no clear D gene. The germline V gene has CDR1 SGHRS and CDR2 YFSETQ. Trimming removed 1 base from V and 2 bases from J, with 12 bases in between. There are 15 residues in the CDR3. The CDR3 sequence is CASSLLFLGNTEAFF. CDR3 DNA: TGCGCCAGCAGCTTGCTCTTTTTGGGAAACACTGAAGCTTTCTTT.

The CDR3 here is CASSQDLGTGYGYTF. The CDR3 coding sequence is TGTGCCAGCAGCCAAGATCTGGGAACGGGGTATGGCTACACCTTC. The chain is built from TRBV14 and TRBJ1-2; unclear D gene. CDR1 and CDR2 (germline): SGHDN, FVKESK. Trimming took off 0 bases at V and 5 bases at J, with 13 bases between the two ends. There are 15 residues in the CDR3.